The rows below give T cell receptor beta chains drawn from one sample of a study of blood T cells in healthy people across ages. Using its own MiXCR run on the 5' RACE reads, TCRdb lists one record per CDR3 protein. This sample has roughly 800,000 distinct CDR3 sequences, with 58% found just once. The sample taken for sequencing was blood. The receptors were gathered from a young man in good health. The CDR3 runs from the conserved cysteine through the conserved F or W. Fields, in order: D gene, V gene, J gene, clone size, CDR3 DNA, CDR3 protein. The D gene is left open where the match is weak. The size of a clone is reported for some rows only, either as once, few or many, or as a class for expanded clones.

D gene: TRBD2
V gene: TRBV6-2/TRBV6-3
J gene: TRBJ2-7
clone size: few
CDR3 DNA: TGTGCCAGCAGTCTGACTAGCGGGAGATCCTACGAGCAGTACTTC
CDR3 protein: CASSLTSGRSYEQYF

D gene: NA
V gene: TRBV6-1
J gene: TRBJ2-6
clone size: NA
CDR3 DNA: TGTGCCAGCAGTAGGGGGGGACAGTTGAGAACTGGGGCCAACGTCCTGACTTTC
CDR3 protein: CASSRGGQLRTGANVLTF

D gene: TRBD1
V gene: TRBV20-1
J gene: TRBJ2-3
clone size: NA
CDR3 DNA: TGCAGTGCTAATACAGGGGCAGATACGCAGTATTTT
CDR3 protein: CSANTGADTQYF

D gene: NA
V gene: TRBV29-1
J gene: TRBJ2-1
clone size: many
CDR3 DNA: TGCAGCGTTGTTCTAATGACAGGAAACAATGAGCAGTTCTTC
CDR3 protein: CSVVLMTGNNEQFF

D gene: TRBD2
V gene: TRBV20-1
J gene: TRBJ2-7
clone size: NA
CDR3 DNA: TGCAGTGCTTCGGGACTAGCGGGAGGTTCCTACGAGCAGTACTTC
CDR3 protein: CSASGLAGGSYEQYF

D gene: NA
V gene: TRBV28
J gene: TRBJ2-3
clone size: NA
CDR3 DNA: TGTGCCAGCAGTTTTCGGAGGGGGGCTGATACGCAGTATTTT
CDR3 protein: CASSFRRGADTQYF

D gene: NA
V gene: TRBV20-1
J gene: TRBJ1-2
clone size: few
CDR3 DNA: TGCAGTGCTAGAGATGGGACCAGTCATGGCTACACCTTC
CDR3 protein: CSARDGTSHGYTF

D gene: NA
V gene: TRBV10-3
J gene: TRBJ2-6
clone size: few
CDR3 DNA: TGTGCCACTGGACCGGCCGGGAGGGCCAACGTCCTGACTTTC
CDR3 protein: CATGPAGRANVLTF

D gene: TRBD1
V gene: TRBV25-1
J gene: TRBJ1-2
clone size: NA
CDR3 DNA: TGTGCCAGCAGTGAATGGACAGGGGTAGAATATGGCTACACCTTC
CDR3 protein: CASSEWTGVEYGYTF

D gene: NA
V gene: TRBV20-1
J gene: TRBJ2-3
clone size: NA
CDR3 DNA: TGCAGTGCTAGAGATGAAGGTGTCGGGACAGATACGCAGTATTTT
CDR3 protein: CSARDEGVGTDTQYF

D gene: NA
V gene: TRBV15
J gene: TRBJ2-2
clone size: NA
CDR3 DNA: TGTGCCACCAAAGAGTCCCCCGGGGAGCTGTTTTTT
CDR3 protein: CATKESPGELFF

D gene: TRBD1
V gene: TRBV20-1
J gene: TRBJ1-2
clone size: NA
CDR3 DNA: TGCAGTGCTAGTCAGGGGGGCGCCGTCTATGGCTACACCTTC
CDR3 protein: CSASQGGAVYGYTF

D gene: NA
V gene: TRBV7-2
J gene: TRBJ2-6
clone size: NA
CDR3 DNA: TGTGCCAGCAGCTCTATTGGGGCTGGGGCCAACGTCCTGACTTTC
CDR3 protein: CASSSIGAGANVLTF

D gene: NA
V gene: TRBV12-3/TRBV12-4
J gene: TRBJ1-2
clone size: NA
CDR3 DNA: TGTGCCAGCAGTTTGCAGGGGATGCGCTATGGCTACACCTTC
CDR3 protein: CASSLQGMRYGYTF

D gene: NA
V gene: TRBV10-3
J gene: TRBJ1-2
clone size: NA
CDR3 DNA: TGTGCCACCGCAGGGAGAGCTAACTATGGCTACACCTTC
CDR3 protein: CATAGRANYGYTF

D gene: NA
V gene: TRBV7-9
J gene: TRBJ2-3
clone size: few
CDR3 DNA: TGTGCCAGCAGCTTAGACAGGGCGTCAGATACGCAGTATTTT
CDR3 protein: CASSLDRASDTQYF

D gene: TRBD1
V gene: TRBV6-5
J gene: TRBJ2-5
clone size: NA
CDR3 DNA: TGTGCCAGCAGTTATCGGAGCGGACAGGGGACCCAGTACTTC
CDR3 protein: CASSYRSGQGTQYF

D gene: NA
V gene: TRBV29-1
J gene: TRBJ2-5
clone size: few
CDR3 DNA: TGCAGCGTTTGGAGACCCCAAGAGACCCAGTACTTC
CDR3 protein: CSVWRPQETQYF

D gene: NA
V gene: TRBV20-1
J gene: TRBJ2-3
clone size: NA
CDR3 DNA: TGCAGTGCTTACGACAAGGGGAGCACAGATACGCAGTATTTT
CDR3 protein: CSAYDKGSTDTQYF

D gene: TRBD2
V gene: TRBV20-1
J gene: TRBJ2-1
clone size: NA
CDR3 DNA: TGCAGTGCTGACTTCGGGACTAGCTCCCATGAGCAGTTCTTC
CDR3 protein: CSADFGTSSHEQFF

D gene: NA
V gene: TRBV5-1
J gene: TRBJ2-3
clone size: NA
CDR3 DNA: TGCGCCAGCAGCTCAGGGGAGCCCACAGATACGCAGTATTTT
CDR3 protein: CASSSGEPTDTQYF

D gene: TRBD2
V gene: TRBV3-1
J gene: TRBJ2-3
clone size: NA
CDR3 DNA: TGTGCCAGCAGCCAAGGTAGCGGGAGTGAGACAGATACGCAGTATTTT
CDR3 protein: CASSQGSGSETDTQYF

D gene: NA
V gene: TRBV5-8
J gene: TRBJ1-6
clone size: NA
CDR3 DNA: TGTGCCAGCGCAGGGATCTCCTATAATTCACCCCTCCACTTT
CDR3 protein: CASAGISYNSPLHF

D gene: NA
V gene: TRBV7-2
J gene: TRBJ1-1
clone size: NA
CDR3 DNA: TGTGCCAGCAGCTTAGGGGGGCTTGAGAACACTGAAGCTTTCTTT
CDR3 protein: CASSLGGLENTEAFF

D gene: TRBD2
V gene: TRBV5-1
J gene: TRBJ2-1
clone size: NA
CDR3 DNA: TGCGCCAGCAGCGGGGACTACTCCTACAATGAGCAGTTCTTC
CDR3 protein: CASSGDYSYNEQFF

D gene: TRBD2
V gene: TRBV7-2
J gene: TRBJ2-7
clone size: few
CDR3 DNA: TGTGCCAGCAGCTCCACGGGACTAGTAGCCGAGCAGTACTTC
CDR3 protein: CASSSTGLVAEQYF

D gene: NA
V gene: TRBV5-6
J gene: TRBJ1-2
clone size: NA
CDR3 DNA: TGTGTCAGCAGCCCGCTGGACAGCCCCTTTTCGCACTACACCTTC
CDR3 protein: CVSSPLDSPFSHYTF

D gene: NA
V gene: TRBV18
J gene: TRBJ2-1
clone size: few
CDR3 DNA: TGTGCCAGCTCACCGTGGGGAAAACAGCCCAATGAGCAGTTCTTC
CDR3 protein: CASSPWGKQPNEQFF

D gene: NA
V gene: TRBV2
J gene: TRBJ2-1
clone size: NA
CDR3 DNA: TGTGCCAGCAGGGCCCGGACAGACTCCTACAATGAGCAGTTCTTC
CDR3 protein: CASRARTDSYNEQFF

D gene: NA
V gene: TRBV6-1
J gene: TRBJ2-7
clone size: NA
CDR3 DNA: TGTGCCAGCAGTGAAGCTCAGGGCGAGTGGGACGAGCAGTACTTC
CDR3 protein: CASSEAQGEWDEQYF

D gene: NA
V gene: TRBV20-1
J gene: TRBJ2-7
clone size: NA
CDR3 DNA: TGCAGTGCTAGGAACCGTCCCCACGAGCAGTACTTC
CDR3 protein: CSARNRPHEQYF

D gene: NA
V gene: TRBV2
J gene: TRBJ1-5
clone size: NA
CDR3 DNA: TGTGCCAGCAGTCCACGTGCCTACAATCAGCCCCAGCATTTT
CDR3 protein: CASSPRAYNQPQHF

D gene: NA
V gene: TRBV20-1
J gene: TRBJ2-5
clone size: many
CDR3 DNA: TGCAGTGCCGACCACCCCTCCTCTGCGGAGGTGGGGACCCAGTACTTC
CDR3 protein: CSADHPSSAEVGTQYF

D gene: NA
V gene: TRBV5-1
J gene: TRBJ2-7
clone size: NA
CDR3 DNA: TGCGCCAGCAGCTTGGCCCGAGATCAAAGCGAGCAGTACTTC
CDR3 protein: CASSLARDQSEQYF

D gene: TRBD2
V gene: TRBV2
J gene: TRBJ2-1
clone size: few
CDR3 DNA: TGTGCCAGCAGTTTGCTAGCGGGAGGAGGAGATGAGCAGTTCTTC
CDR3 protein: CASSLLAGGGDEQFF

D gene: TRBD1
V gene: TRBV20-1
J gene: TRBJ2-6
clone size: few
CDR3 DNA: TGCGGCGGTGGGACAGGAAGTTCTGGGGCCAACGTCCTGACTTTC
CDR3 protein: CGGGTGSSGANVLTF

D gene: NA
V gene: TRBV10-3
J gene: TRBJ2-5
clone size: NA
CDR3 DNA: TGTGCCACCGGACAGCAAGAGACCCAGTACTTC
CDR3 protein: CATGQQETQYF

D gene: NA
V gene: TRBV2
J gene: TRBJ1-2
clone size: few
CDR3 DNA: TGTGCCAGCATGGACCCGGGCCGGACCTTCTATGGGGCCCAGGATGGCTACACCTTC
CDR3 protein: CASMDPGRTFYGAQDGYTF

D gene: TRBD2
V gene: TRBV6-1
J gene: TRBJ2-1
clone size: NA
CDR3 DNA: TGTGCCAGCAGATCGACAGGGCTGGTGACTAGCGGGGGGCTTGAGCAGTTCTTC
CDR3 protein: CASRSTGLVTSGGLEQFF

D gene: TRBD1
V gene: TRBV3-1
J gene: TRBJ2-7
clone size: NA
CDR3 DNA: TGTGCCAGCAGGGGGGACAGGTTTAGCTCCTACGAGCAGTACTTC
CDR3 protein: CASRGDRFSSYEQYF

D gene: NA
V gene: TRBV20-1
J gene: TRBJ2-6
clone size: NA
CDR3 DNA: TGCAGTGCTCAGCTCGGTGGGGCCAACGTCCTGACTTTC
CDR3 protein: CSAQLGGANVLTF

D gene: NA
V gene: TRBV12-3/TRBV12-4
J gene: TRBJ2-7
clone size: NA
CDR3 DNA: TGTGCCAGCACTTTAGGGGGTCGCTCCTACGAGCAGTACTTC
CDR3 protein: CASTLGGRSYEQYF

D gene: NA
V gene: TRBV20-1
J gene: TRBJ2-1
clone size: few
CDR3 DNA: TGCAGTGCTAGCGCCATGGGAGCGCCCAACAATGAGCAGTTCTTC
CDR3 protein: CSASAMGAPNNEQFF

D gene: TRBD2
V gene: TRBV20-1
J gene: TRBJ2-1
clone size: NA
CDR3 DNA: TGCAGTGCGCCGGCCGGGACTAGCGCCAATGAGCAGTTCTTC
CDR3 protein: CSAPAGTSANEQFF

D gene: NA
V gene: TRBV7-9
J gene: TRBJ2-7
clone size: few
CDR3 DNA: TGTGCCAGCAGCTTAAGGACGGATTCCTACGAGCAGTACTTC
CDR3 protein: CASSLRTDSYEQYF

D gene: NA
V gene: TRBV6-5
J gene: TRBJ1-6
clone size: NA
CDR3 DNA: TGTGCCAGCAGTTACTCGGGGAGGTCCTCCTATAATTCACCCCTCCACTTT
CDR3 protein: CASSYSGRSSYNSPLHF

D gene: NA
V gene: TRBV12-3/TRBV12-4
J gene: TRBJ1-2
clone size: few
CDR3 DNA: TGTGCCAGCAGCCAGAATATGAAGTATGGCTACACCTTC
CDR3 protein: CASSQNMKYGYTF

D gene: NA
V gene: TRBV12-3/TRBV12-4
J gene: TRBJ1-1
clone size: NA
CDR3 DNA: TGTGCCAGCAGTATAGGGGGAGGACTTCTCGCTGAAGCTTTCTTT
CDR3 protein: CASSIGGGLLAEAFF

D gene: NA
V gene: TRBV5-1
J gene: TRBJ2-7
clone size: NA
CDR3 DNA: TGCGCCAGCAGCTTTGTCCAGGGTCGCGCCTACGAGCAGTACTTC
CDR3 protein: CASSFVQGRAYEQYF

D gene: NA
V gene: TRBV18
J gene: TRBJ1-2
clone size: few
CDR3 DNA: TGTGCCAGCTCAGACAGGTTTGGCTACACCTTC
CDR3 protein: CASSDRFGYTF

D gene: NA
V gene: TRBV2
J gene: TRBJ1-2
clone size: NA
CDR3 DNA: TGTGCCAGCAGTGGACTCAGCTCCGGCTACACCTTC
CDR3 protein: CASSGLSSGYTF

D gene: NA
V gene: TRBV11-2
J gene: TRBJ1-1
clone size: NA
CDR3 DNA: TGTGCCAGCGAGCCAGGTTCCATGAACACTGAAGCTTTCTTT
CDR3 protein: CASEPGSMNTEAFF

D gene: TRBD2
V gene: TRBV20-1
J gene: TRBJ2-3
clone size: NA
CDR3 DNA: TGCAGTGCGAGCTGGGGGGGGGATACGCAGTATTTT
CDR3 protein: CSASWGGDTQYF

D gene: NA
V gene: TRBV13
J gene: TRBJ1-2
clone size: NA
CDR3 DNA: TGTGCCAGCAGCTTAGGCAGGGCCGCCTATGGCTACACCTTC
CDR3 protein: CASSLGRAAYGYTF

D gene: NA
V gene: TRBV7-2
J gene: TRBJ1-5
clone size: NA
CDR3 DNA: TGTGCCAGCAGCTTCGACAATCAGCCCCAGCATTTT
CDR3 protein: CASSFDNQPQHF